This T cell receptor (beta chain) was obtained from a study of T cell changes during pregnancy in multiple sclerosis. The CDR3 totals 15 residues. V shed 7 bases and J shed 3 bases, with 16 bases lying between them. Germline V gene data show CDR1 as SNHLY and CDR2 as FYNNEI. Sequencing used immunoSEQ multiplex PCR; TCRdb keeps in-frame clones, though not all of them. Of 40,000 or so clones in the sample, roughly 90% were seen once. The clonotype was recovered from a female donor with multiple sclerosis, enrolled in a pregnancy study. The V call is TRBV2, the J call TRBJ1-5, with D possibly matching TRBD1 (6 bases). The material was CD8+ T cells from peripheral blood mononuclear cells, obtained in the third trimester of pregnancy. CDR3: CASTDWDTDNQPQHF. The CDR3 coding sequence is TGTGCCAGCACCGATTGGGACACTGACAATCAGCCCCAGCATTTT.